These T cell receptor beta chains were read from a single sample in a study of blood T cell repertoires in COVID-19. Method: immunoSEQ multiplex PCR; TCRdb's copy keeps in-frame clones and lacks some. The sample comprises fewer than 35,000 clones, 80% to 90% of which are singletons, and 6.5% to 8.5% rests with the top ten. What was sequenced was peripheral blood. These receptors were collected from a woman between 50 and 59 years old with active COVID-19. The CDR3 runs from the conserved cysteine through the conserved F or W. D genes are given only for firm matches. Clone size appears in some rows only: once, few, many, or a class for an expanded clone.

clone size,V gene,J gene,D gene,CDR3 protein,CDR3 DNA
NA,TRBV3-1/TRBV3-2,TRBJ2-1,NA,CASSRGQGFDEQFF,TGTGCCAGCAGCCGAGGGCAGGGGTTCGATGAGCAGTTCTTC
once,TRBV5-6,TRBJ2-5,TRBD2,CASSSAGGWETQYF,TGTGCCAGCAGCTCGGCGGGGGGCTGGGAGACCCAGTACTTC
NA,TRBV7-2,TRBJ1-4,NA,CASSPASRATNEKLFF,TGTGCCAGCAGCCCAGCCTCCCGGGCAACTAATGAAAAACTGTTTTTT
NA,TRBV18,TRBJ1-3,TRBD1,CASSPDRGAGNTIYF,TGTGCCAGCTCACCGGACAGGGGCGCTGGAAACACCATATATTTT
NA,TRBV2,TRBJ2-2,NA,CASSEGTHTGELFF,TGTGCCAGCAGTGAAGGGACACACACCGGGGAGCTGTTTTTT
NA,TRBV30,TRBJ1-2,TRBD1,CASTGGYGYTF,TGTGCCTCCACAGGGGGCTATGGCTACACCTTC
once,TRBV6-2/TRBV6-3,TRBJ1-2,NA,CASSYGGGGYTF,TGTGCCAGCAGTTACGGGGGAGGTGGCTACACCTTC
few,TRBV6-1,TRBJ2-7,TRBD2,CASSEDLAAFYEQYF,TGTGCCAGCAGTGAAGACCTAGCGGCATTCTACGAGCAGTACTTC
NA,TRBV27,TRBJ2-7,NA,CASSLGGGLLYEQYF,TGTGCCAGCAGTTTAGGCGGGGGCTTACTCTACGAGCAGTACTTC
NA,TRBV11-2,TRBJ1-4,NA,CAPRDFATNEKLFF,TGTGCCCCCAGGGATTTTGCAACTAATGAAAAACTGTTTTTT
NA,TRBV20-1,TRBJ2-7,NA,CSPGRYEQYF,TGCAGCCCAGGGAGGTACGAGCAGTACTTC
NA,TRBV28,TRBJ2-4,NA,CASSSRLIAKNIQYF,TGTGCCAGCAGTTCTAGGCTAATAGCCAAAAACATTCAGTACTTC
few,TRBV2,TRBJ1-2,TRBD1,CASIAGGGGYTF,TGTGCCAGCATCGCAGGGGGCGGTGGCTACACCTTC
NA,TRBV5-8,TRBJ1-5,TRBD1,CASSSPGTANSNQPQHF,TGTGCCAGCAGCTCCCCCGGGACAGCGAATAGCAATCAGCCCCAGCATTTT
NA,TRBV18,TRBJ1-5,TRBD1,CASSLTGGNQPQHF,TGTGCCAGCTCACTCACAGGGGGTAATCAGCCCCAGCATTTT
NA,TRBV3-1/TRBV3-2,TRBJ1-2,TRBD1,CASSQDRGPTYGYTF,TGTGCCAGCAGCCAAGACAGGGGGCCTACCTATGGCTACACCTTC